This T cell receptor beta chain was identified during a study of blood T cells in healthy people across ages. The table lists this clonotype with a few counts. The antigen remains unidentified. The CDR3 is made up of 12 amino acids. The V end was cut by 3 bases, the J end by 4 bases, with 9 bases between. The germline V gene has CDR1 GTSNPN and CDR2 SVGIG (reference sequence). Whole-study findings and limits: Any changes in expanded clonotypes were possibly confounded, as donor CMV status remained unknown. Estimated diversity across one million T cells was deemed an underestimate. Higher diversity, along with more naive CD4+ cells, distinguished long-lived donors from aged donors.

Next came a second PCR, run for about 6 to 12 cycles, which used a sample-barcoded 5' primer along with a J-beta primer mix. MiXCR, applied by TCRdb to the 5' RACE reads, yields one record per CDR3 protein. The sample holds 590,000 or so distinct CDR3 sequences, about 30% seen once. Each donor's blood draw was 8.5 to 10 milliliters of peripheral blood. The chain joins TRBV30 to TRBJ1-1, with unresolved D. Sequencing was carried out using blood. The TCR originated in a woman aged 80 or older in good health. CDR3 sequence reads: CAWRPPGTEAFF. DNA of the CDR3: TGTGCCTGGAGGCCCCCAGGCACTGAAGCTTTCTTT.